This T cell receptor (beta chain) was captured by sequencing in a study of T cell changes during pregnancy in multiple sclerosis. Using immunoSEQ multiplex PCR, the repertoire was profiled, and TCRdb retains in-frame clones only, with some absent. The sample contains about 48,000 clones, around 90% of which appear only once. Unmatched junction bases numbered 10, after V lost 5 bases and J lost 2 bases. This CDR3 is built from 17 residues. The germline V gene encodes CDR1 SGHRS and CDR2 YFSETQ. V usage is TRBV5-1 and J usage is TRBJ2-3; 11 positions match TRBD2. The TCR originated in a female donor with multiple sclerosis, enrolled in a pregnancy study. The source material was CD4+ T cells from peripheral blood mononuclear cells, sampled in the second trimester of pregnancy. The CDR3 sequence: CASSPGTSGRNTDTQYF. For the CDR3, the DNA is TGCGCCAGCAGTCCCGGGACTAGCGGCCGGAACACAGATACGCAGTATTTT.